This TCR beta chain appears in the sequencing data of a study of T cell clonotyping in hematopoietic cell transplantation. Method: immunoSEQ multiplex PCR; TCRdb's copy keeps in-frame clones and lacks some. The data show some 9,900 clones, approximately 77% seen once. Germline CDR1 reads SGHNT; CDR2 reads YYREEE (reference sequence). The CDR3 totals 14 residues. V lost 4 bases and J 2 bases, leaving 11 bases between the germline ends. This chain uses TRBV5-4 with TRBJ2-3, with no clear D. The sequence was collected from a female patient in her 40s who had an allogeneic stem cell transplant from a related donor, so T cells may come from the graft donor. Some clones in this sample may be carry-over from other donors' samples. This material consisted of PBMCs, taken 30 days after allogeneic stem cell transplant. CDR3 sequence reads: CASSPGPHTDTQYF. CDR3 sequence (DNA): TGTGCCAGCAGCCCCGGTCCTCACACAGATACGCAGTATTTT.